This T cell receptor (beta chain) derives from a study of blood T cell repertoires in COVID-19 (dated by TCRdb to 2019 to 2021). About the full investigation: Samples from collaborators originated in the United States, Italy and Spain and spanned both the acute and convalescent phases of COVID-19. The material from the prospective study consisted of cDNA or gDNA derived from T cells, B-cell-depleted T cells, or PBMCs. Subjects who had been exposed to COVID-19, were actively infected with it, or had recovered from it provided the deeply sampled blood TCRbeta repertoires that made up the dataset. A freely available public database, intended as a resource for researchers studying the immune response to SARS-CoV-2, is where the repertoires were released. Samples came from the ongoing ImmuneRACE study (first 160 participants) plus 1,254 subjects from 6 global collaborators. Nearly every sample came with metadata listing a de-identified subject ID, COVID-19 status, age in years and sex. HLA class I and class II types, where available, came from metadata supplied by the sample provider rather than from assay-based typing. Study-wide findings and limitations: The quantity of clinical and demographic metadata differed by source and by participant and was supplied without curation.

TCRbeta CDR3 regions were amplified from genomic DNA by means of the immunoSEQ Assay, a bias-controlled multiplex PCR. The original methods were these. Nucleated cell counts per sample were estimated from amplification of reference gene primers within the assay. To quantify the absolute abundance of each unique TCRbeta CDR3 rearrangement, sequence reads were collapsed and filtered. For each sample, productive Simpson clonality was calculated by taking the square root of Simpson's diversity index across productive rearrangements. What TCRdb holds here is the immuneACCESS table cut down to in-frame rearrangements. Part of the clones is not present; checked against another copy, under half of the missing clones reflect an unresolved V gene, and the others are unexplained. V and J calls and clone size follow that table, whereas D and trimming were derived from the DNA. A total of over 70,000 clones appear in this sample, around nine tenths of them only once. The ten biggest clones cover roughly 11% of the sample.

Each collaborating institution followed its own protocols to collect whole blood in K2EDTA tubes. For TCRbeta analysis, collaborators shipped samples as frozen whole blood, isolated PBMCs, or DNA extracted from either of those sample types. The germline V gene yields SGHDN for CDR1 and FVKESK for CDR2. Trimming accounts for 2 bases at V and 3 bases at J, while the number of junction bases matched to no gene is 5. The CDR3 covers 15 residues, taking in both the cysteine and the phenylalanine. Solely the CDR3 DNA is kept, with 45 bases framed from the first base. Points on this clone: The target of this receptor is not known. Base qualities are missing; no much larger clone stands one base away.

This receptor was taken from a man aged 80 or over with acute or convalescent COVID-19. Sequencing was carried out using peripheral blood. The V and J genes are TRBV14 and TRBJ2-3; a stretch of 7 junction bases matches TRBD2. CDR3 region: CASSQRGRSTDTQYF. The base sequence is TGTGCCAGCAGCCAACGCGGGAGAAGTACAGATACGCAGTATTTT. The entire variable domain, with the stretches around the CDR3 drawn from the reference TRBV14 and TRBJ2-3 proteins, is EAGVTQFPSHSVIEKGQTVTLRCDPISGHDNLYWYRRVMGKEIKFLLHFVKESKQDESGMPNNRFLAERTGGTYSTLKVQPAELEDSGVYFCASSQRGRSTDTQYFGPGTRLTVL.